Each of the 26 T cell receptor beta chains below was sequenced from the same sample in a study of blood T cells in healthy people across ages. The second PCR ran roughly 6 to 11 cycles with a sample-barcoded 5' primer and J-beta primers. From the 5' RACE reads, TCRdb called clonotypes with MiXCR, one entry per CDR3 protein. The repertoire holds about 670,000 distinct CDR3 sequences, 40% to 45% seen once, with roughly 30% in the top ten. Material for sequencing was blood. The receptors were gathered from a man older than 75 in good health.

With regard to this clonotype: This could be a read error, since a much larger clone is one nucleotide away. This chain uses TRBV6-2 or TRBV6-3 with TRBJ2-5; possible D gene TRBD2, 5 bases. The CDR3 covers 14 residues. V lost 7 bases, J lost 2 bases, and 14 bases lay in between. Germline-derived CDR1 and CDR2 are MNHEY and SVGEGT. CDR3 sequence (DNA): TGTGCCAGCAAGGTCGCGGGTTCACAAGAGACCCAGTACTTC. Amino acid sequence: CASKVAGSQETQYF.

The chain links TRBV20-1 to TRBJ2-5; 12 bases line up with TRBD2. The CDR3 spans 15 residues. The V gene end was trimmed by 5 bases and the J gene end by 1 base; junction bases not matched to a gene: 5. CDR1 is DFQATT, CDR2 SNEGSKA, per germline (reference sequence). The CDR3 DNA follows: TGCAGTGCTCCTAGACTAGCGGGAGCCCAAGAGACCCAGTACTTC. This codes for CSAPRLAGAQETQYF.

This chain joins TRBV7-9 and TRBJ2-1, with 7 bases fitting TRBD2. The DNA matches TRBJ2-7 better at its end, which makes the J call doubtful. The CDR3 is 13 amino acids. Germline V gene data show CDR1 as SEHNR and CDR2 as FQNEAQ (reference sequence). The CDR3 spells CASGRESYNEQYF. In DNA, the CDR3 is TGTGCCAGTGGGCGGGAGTCCTACAATGAGCAGTACTTC.

CDR3 sequence (DNA): TGTGCCAGCAGTTACCGCAATGGCCAGCAGTACTTC. Encoded protein: CASSYRNGQQYF. The chain uses TRBV6-5 and TRBJ2-4; D remains unclear. CDR1 is MNHEY and CDR2 is SVGAGI in the germline V gene. The CDR3 is made up of 12 amino acids. Trimming took 2 bases from V and 13 from J, leaving 12 bases between them.

The V call is TRBV7-2, the J call TRBJ2-1; TRBD2 aligns across 10 bases. Trimming at V came to 5 bases and at J to 10 bases, leaving 14 bases not matched to a gene. The germline V gene has CDR1 SGHTA and CDR2 FQGNSA. This CDR3 comprises 16 residues. The CDR3 DNA reads TGTGCCAGCAGCCGAGCTAGCGGGAGAGGGTCCTACGAGCAGTTCTTC. This translates into CASSRASGRGSYEQFF.

The chain links TRBV27 to TRBJ1-5; D uncertain. Germline CDR1 and CDR2: MNHEY and SMNVEV (reference sequence). This CDR3 has 17 amino acids. Deletions cut 6 bases from V and 3 bases from J, with 21 bases between. The CDR3, as DNA: TGTGCCAGCAGCACAACACAGAGAGCGGTTAACAATCAGCCCCAGCATTTT. Encoded protein: CASSTTQRAVNNQPQHF.

This clonotype was counted between two and nine times. The chain carries TRBV6-2 or TRBV6-3 and TRBJ1-2; D may be TRBD1 (5 bases). Germline-derived CDR1 and CDR2 are MNHEY and SVGEGT. With 7 bases removed from V and 3 bases from J, the gap between germline ends came to 18 bases. The CDR3 covers 15 residues. CDR3 amino acids: CASTETTELDYGYTF. Written as DNA, the CDR3 is TGTGCCAGCACCGAAACGACAGAATTGGACTATGGCTACACCTTC.

The V call is TRBV27, the J call TRBJ2-2; D might be TRBD1 (6 bases). V shed 5 bases and J shed 3 bases, with 19 bases lying between them. There are 17 residues in the CDR3. Germline V gene lookup returns CDR1 MNHEY and CDR2 SMNVEV (reference sequence). The CDR3 bases are TGTGCCAGCAGTCGCGCCCCGGACAGTCCTTACACCGGGGAGCTGTTTTTT. It yields the protein CASSRAPDSPYTGELFF.

The V and J genes are TRBV20-1 and TRBJ2-7; 8 bases agree with TRBD2. The V and J ends lost 5 bases and 2 bases, in that order; junction bases with no gene match: 11. Germline CDR1 DFQATT, CDR2 SNEGSKA (reference sequence). The CDR3 has 15 residues. This CDR3 reads CSAGGGAGVAYEQYF. DNA of the CDR3: TGCAGTGCTGGGGGGGGAGCGGGAGTCGCCTACGAGCAGTACTTC.

This clonotype was found many times. The genes are TRBV29-1 and TRBJ2-7; 12 bases are a match to TRBD1. The length of the CDR3 is 13 residues. After removal of 6 bases from V and 4 bases from J, the junction contained 4 bases not matched to a gene. In germline, CDR1 is SQVTM, CDR2 ANQGSEA. The CDR3, as DNA: TGCAGCGTCGGGACAGGGGGCGCGTACGAGCAGTACTTC. The encoded protein is CSVGTGGAYEQYF.

J is TRBJ1-6 and V is TRBV10-3; D remains ambiguous. Germline values: CDR1 ENHRY, CDR2 SYGVKD. V was cut by 0 bases and J by 5 bases, with 5 bases left in between. This CDR3 region has 14 residues. The CDR3 DNA is TGTGCCATCAGTGAGTCCGGGAATAATTCACCCCTCCACTTT. Its protein product is CAISESGNNSPLHF.

This clonotype has more than one count but fewer than ten. The genes are TRBV12-3 or TRBV12-4 and TRBJ1-2, with 9 bases aligning to TRBD1. Trimming removed 5 bases from V and 6 bases from J; junction bases left unmatched: 7. The CDR3 loop spans 14 amino acids. This CDR3 is CASSLADRGNGYTF. The CDR3 DNA sequence: TGTGCCAGCAGTCTTGCCGACAGGGGGAATGGCTACACCTTC.

The chain combines TRBV4-1 with TRBJ1-2; D is ambiguous. Germline loops: CDR1 MGHRA, CDR2 YSYEKL. The CDR3 totals 15 residues. V lost 4 bases to trimming and J lost 4 bases, with 16 bases between them. CDR3 residues: CASSLQIDGPYGYTF. CDR3 nucleotide sequence: TGCGCCAGCAGCCTTCAAATCGACGGGCCCTATGGCTACACCTTC.

This clonotype was detected only a few times. The chain carries TRBV25-1 and TRBJ1-6; TRBD1 aligns across 9 bases. The CDR3 runs 15 residues. The V gene end was trimmed by 4 bases and the J gene end by 7 bases; junction bases not matched to a gene: 5. CDR1 is MGHDK and CDR2 is SYGVNS in the germline V gene. The DNA of the CDR3 is TGTGCCAGCAGTGGTCTGGGACAGGGAAATTCACCCCTCCACTTT. It translates to CASSGLGQGNSPLHF.

This clonotype was found a few times. V and J are TRBV25-1 and TRBJ2-7; 10 bases are shared with TRBD1. With V trimmed by 3 bases and J by 6 bases, 5 bases remained unmatched. The CDR3 extends over 14 amino acids. Germline V gene lookup returns CDR1 MGHDK and CDR2 SYGVNS. Here the CDR3 reads CASSDMGQGREQYF. CDR3 in DNA: TGTGCCAGCAGTGATATGGGACAGGGGCGCGAGCAGTACTTC.

V usage is TRBV18 and J usage is TRBJ2-3, with 8 nucleotides matching TRBD2. The germline V gene encodes CDR1 KGHSH and CDR2 LQKENI. The CDR3 has 15 residues. V lost 6 bases and J lost 2; bases outside the gene matches: 7. CDR3 residues: CASSLRLAYTDTQYF. The CDR3 DNA reads TGTGCCAGCTCCCTCAGACTAGCGTACACAGATACGCAGTATTTT.

This chain connects TRBV4-3 to TRBJ1-5; D is unresolved. Trimming took off 0 bases at V and 3 bases at J, with 6 bases between the two ends. In germline, CDR1 is LGHNA, CDR2 YSLEER. The CDR3 is 14 amino acids. The CDR3 nucleotides are TGCGCCAGCAGCCAAGACCGATTCAATCAGCCCCAGCATTTT. Translating gives CASSQDRFNQPQHF.

To note about this clonotype: A much larger clonotype is one base distant, so this may be a read error. The rearrangement links TRBV20-1 to TRBJ2-7, with TRBD2 matching over 12 bases. Germline CDR1 reads DFQATT; CDR2 reads SNEGSKA (reference sequence). The CDR3 sequence is 15 residues long. The CDR3 DNA is TGCAGTACTAGAGATTTCGGGACTAGCGGGTACGAGCAGTACTTC. Translating gives CSTRDFGTSGYEQYF.

This clonotype was found many times. The chain is built from TRBV7-2 and TRBJ2-3, with D unclear. V dropped 1 base and J dropped 0 bases, with 8 bases sitting between them. The CDR3 consists of 15 residues. Germline CDR1 SGHTA, CDR2 FQGNSA. As DNA, the CDR3 is TGTGCCAGCAGCTTAGGTGGCGTAAGCACAGATACGCAGTATTTT. This translates into CASSLGGVSTDTQYF.

The chain's CDR3 is CASSLRPGLADNEQFF. The CDR3, as DNA: TGTGCCAGCAGCTTAAGGCCGGGACTAGCGGACAATGAGCAGTTCTTC. The J gene is TRBJ2-1, the V gene TRBV7-2; 11 bases map to TRBD2. V lost 2 bases and J lost 5; bases outside the gene matches: 5. CDR3 size: 16 residues. CDR1 and CDR2 (germline): SGHTA, FQGNSA.

V is TRBV18 and J is TRBJ1-1; D not resolved. The CDR3 contains 13 residues. Germline-derived CDR1 and CDR2 are KGHSH and LQKENI. Trimming removed 1 base from V and 1 base from J, with 4 bases in between. The CDR3 loop is CASSPRTNTEAFF. The CDR3 DNA is TGTGCCAGCTCACCACGCACGAACACTGAAGCTTTCTTT.

The rearrangement joins TRBV20-1 to TRBJ1-5; D unresolved. V dropped 2 bases and J dropped 0 bases, with 14 bases sitting between them. This CDR3 contains 16 residues. CDR1 is DFQATT, CDR2 SNEGSKA, per germline (reference sequence). CDR3 nucleotide sequence: TGCAGTGCTAGATCGGCGGGCGGTAATAGCAATCAGCCCCAGCATTTT. Translation: CSARSAGGNSNQPQHF.

The chain uses TRBV7-2 and TRBJ2-5; possibly TRBD2 for D (6 bases). CDR3 length: 14 amino acids. The germline V gene encodes CDR1 SGHTA and CDR2 FQGNSA. Deletions cut 1 base from V and 4 bases from J, with 10 bases between. CDR3 residues: CASSLDTSRETQYF. DNA for the CDR3: TGTGCCAGCAGCTTAGATACTAGCAGAGAGACCCAGTACTTC.

The chain uses TRBV6-2 or TRBV6-3 and TRBJ1-5, with D perhaps TRBD1 (6 bases). Germline CDR1 and CDR2: MNHEY and SVGEGT. With 6 bases removed from V and 0 bases from J, the gap between germline ends came to 12 bases. The CDR3 is made up of 15 amino acids. CDR3 nucleotides: TGTGCCAGCAGGGAGGCGGGGGCTAGCAATCAGCCCCAGCATTTT. It is translated as CASREAGASNQPQHF.

For this clonotype: A much more abundant neighbour one base away suggests this may be a read error. This chain links TRBV7-2 with TRBJ2-7; 8 bases line up with TRBD2. The CDR3 loop spans 15 amino acids. J was trimmed by 12 bases and V by 5 bases; bases with no gene match: 18. Germline V lookup: CDR1 SGHTA, CDR2 FQGNSA. CDR3 residues: CASSQSGGVRETRYF. The CDR3 DNA reads as TGTGCCAGCAGCCAGTCCGGGGGGGTACGGGAGACCCGGTACTTC.

This clonotype was observed many times. J is TRBJ2-3 and V is TRBV29-1; unclear D gene. The CDR3 runs 10 residues. CDR1 is SQVTM and CDR2 is ANQGSEA in the germline V gene. The V end lost 7 bases, the J end lost 1 base, and 3 bases lay between the germline ends. This CDR3 is CSAGTDTQYF. The CDR3 DNA follows: TGCAGCGCGGGCACAGATACGCAGTATTTT.